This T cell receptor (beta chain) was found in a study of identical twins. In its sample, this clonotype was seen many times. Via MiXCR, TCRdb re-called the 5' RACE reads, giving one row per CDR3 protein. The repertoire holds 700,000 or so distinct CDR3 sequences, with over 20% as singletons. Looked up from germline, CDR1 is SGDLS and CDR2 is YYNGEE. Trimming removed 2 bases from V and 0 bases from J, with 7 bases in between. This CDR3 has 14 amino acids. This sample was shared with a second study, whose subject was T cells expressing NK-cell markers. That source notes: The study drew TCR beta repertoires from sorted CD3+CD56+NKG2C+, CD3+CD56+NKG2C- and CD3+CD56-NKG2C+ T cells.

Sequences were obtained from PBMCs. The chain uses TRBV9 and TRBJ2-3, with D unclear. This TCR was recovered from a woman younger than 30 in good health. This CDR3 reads CASSVRTSTDTQYF. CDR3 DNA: TGTGCCAGCAGCGTTCGAACTAGCACAGATACGCAGTATTTT.